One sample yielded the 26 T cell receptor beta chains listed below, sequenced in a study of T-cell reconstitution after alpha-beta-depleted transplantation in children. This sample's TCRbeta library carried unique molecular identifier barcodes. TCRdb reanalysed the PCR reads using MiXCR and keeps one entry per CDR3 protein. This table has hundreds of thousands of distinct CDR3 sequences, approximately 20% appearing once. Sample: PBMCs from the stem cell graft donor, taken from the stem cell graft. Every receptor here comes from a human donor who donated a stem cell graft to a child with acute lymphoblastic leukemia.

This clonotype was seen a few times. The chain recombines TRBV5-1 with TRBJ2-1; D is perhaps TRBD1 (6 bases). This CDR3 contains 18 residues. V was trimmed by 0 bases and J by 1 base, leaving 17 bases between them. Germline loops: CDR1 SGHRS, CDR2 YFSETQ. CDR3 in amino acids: CASSLAFRTELSYNEQFF. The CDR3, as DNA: TGCGCCAGCAGCTTGGCCTTTAGGACAGAGCTTTCCTACAATGAGCAGTTCTTC.

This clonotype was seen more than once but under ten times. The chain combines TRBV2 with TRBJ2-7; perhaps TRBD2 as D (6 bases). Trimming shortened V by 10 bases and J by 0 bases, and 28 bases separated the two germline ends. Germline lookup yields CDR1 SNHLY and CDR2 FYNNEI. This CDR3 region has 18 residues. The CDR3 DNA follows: TGTGCCATCCATCCCCCAGGAGGGACTCCCCAGAGCTCCTACGAGCAGTACTTC. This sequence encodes CAIHPPGGTPQSSYEQYF.

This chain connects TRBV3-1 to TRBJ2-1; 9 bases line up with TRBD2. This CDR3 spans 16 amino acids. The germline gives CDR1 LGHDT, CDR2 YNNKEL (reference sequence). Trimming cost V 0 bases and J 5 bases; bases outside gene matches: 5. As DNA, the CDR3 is TGTGCCAGCAGCCAAGATGGGCTAGCGGGAAACAATGAGCAGTTCTTC. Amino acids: CASSQDGLAGNNEQFF.

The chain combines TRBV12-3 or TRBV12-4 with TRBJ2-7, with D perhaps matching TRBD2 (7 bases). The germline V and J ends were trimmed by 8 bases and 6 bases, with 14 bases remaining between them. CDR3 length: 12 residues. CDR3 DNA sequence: TGTGCCAGCGGGGGGGCGGAGGTCGAGCAGTACTTC. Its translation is CASGGAEVEQYF.

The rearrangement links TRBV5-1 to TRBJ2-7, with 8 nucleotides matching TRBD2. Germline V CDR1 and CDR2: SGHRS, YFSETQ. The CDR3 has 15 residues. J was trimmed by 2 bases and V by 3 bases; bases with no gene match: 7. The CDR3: CASSWGSGGAYEQYF. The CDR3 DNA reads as TGCGCCAGCAGCTGGGGAAGCGGGGGTGCCTACGAGCAGTACTTC.

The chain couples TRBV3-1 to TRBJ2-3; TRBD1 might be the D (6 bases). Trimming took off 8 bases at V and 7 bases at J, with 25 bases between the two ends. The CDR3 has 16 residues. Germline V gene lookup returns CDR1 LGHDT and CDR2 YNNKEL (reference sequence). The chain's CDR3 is CASRPASKMRGNTQYF. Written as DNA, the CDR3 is TGTGCCAGCCGCCCCGCTAGCAAAATGAGGGGGAATACGCAGTATTTT.

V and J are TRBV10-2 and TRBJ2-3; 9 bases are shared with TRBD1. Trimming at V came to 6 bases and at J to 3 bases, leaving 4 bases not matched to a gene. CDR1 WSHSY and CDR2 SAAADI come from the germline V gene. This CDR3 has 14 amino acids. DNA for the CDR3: TGCGCCAGCAGCTACGACAGGGGGACAGATACGCAGTATTTT. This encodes CASSYDRGTDTQYF.

The CDR3 nucleotides read TGCGCCAGCAGCCATCCGGACGAGCAGTTCTTC. Encoded protein: CASSHPDEQFF. The chain joins TRBV4-1 to TRBJ2-1; D not certain. With 3 bases removed from V and 10 bases from J, the gap between germline ends came to 7 bases. The CDR3 has 11 residues. CDR1 is MGHRA and CDR2 is YSYEKL in the germline V gene.

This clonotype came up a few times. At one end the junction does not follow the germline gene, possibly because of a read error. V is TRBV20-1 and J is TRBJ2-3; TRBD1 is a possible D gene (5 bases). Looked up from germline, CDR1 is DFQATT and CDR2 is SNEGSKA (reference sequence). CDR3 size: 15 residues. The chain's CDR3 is CSVRQTWAFTDTQYF. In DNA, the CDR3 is TGCAGTGTTAGACAGACTTGGGCCTTCACAGATACGCAGTATTTT.

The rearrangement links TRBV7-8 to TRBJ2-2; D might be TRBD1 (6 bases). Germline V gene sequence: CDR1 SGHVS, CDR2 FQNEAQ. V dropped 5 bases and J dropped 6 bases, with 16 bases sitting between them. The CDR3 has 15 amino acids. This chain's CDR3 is CASSPQGAGSGELFF. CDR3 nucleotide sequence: TGTGCCAGCAGCCCACAGGGAGCAGGATCCGGGGAGCTGTTTTTT.

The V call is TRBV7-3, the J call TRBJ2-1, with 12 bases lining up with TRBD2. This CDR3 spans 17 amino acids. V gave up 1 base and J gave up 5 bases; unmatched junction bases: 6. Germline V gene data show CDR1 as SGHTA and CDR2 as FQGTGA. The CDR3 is CASSLIPSGRVNNEQFF. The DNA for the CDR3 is TGTGCCAGCAGCTTAATCCCTAGCGGGAGGGTCAACAATGAGCAGTTCTTC.

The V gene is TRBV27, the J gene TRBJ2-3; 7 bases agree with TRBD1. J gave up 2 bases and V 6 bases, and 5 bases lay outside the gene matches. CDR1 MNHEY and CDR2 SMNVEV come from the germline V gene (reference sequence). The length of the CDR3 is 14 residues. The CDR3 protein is CASRQQGYTDTQYF. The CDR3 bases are TGTGCCAGCAGGCAACAGGGGTACACAGATACGCAGTATTTT.

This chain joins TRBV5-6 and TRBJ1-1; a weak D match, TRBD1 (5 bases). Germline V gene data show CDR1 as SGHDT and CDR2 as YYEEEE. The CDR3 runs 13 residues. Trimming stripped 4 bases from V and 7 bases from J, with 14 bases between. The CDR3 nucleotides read TGTGCCAGCAGCCTATTTGACAGAAATGAAGCTTTCTTT. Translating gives CASSLFDRNEAFF.

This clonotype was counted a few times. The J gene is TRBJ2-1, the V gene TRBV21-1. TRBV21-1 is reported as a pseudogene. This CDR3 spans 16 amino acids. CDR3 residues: CASSKNGFSRYNEQFF. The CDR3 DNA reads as TGTGCCAGCAGCAAAAATGGATTTAGCCGCTACAATGAGCAGTTCTTC.

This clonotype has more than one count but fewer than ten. The CDR3 sequence is CASSEGQNTEAFF. The CDR3 bases are TGTGCCAGCTCGGAGGGGCAGAACACTGAAGCTTTCTTT. This chain links TRBV18 with TRBJ1-1; D may be TRBD1 (5 bases). The germline gives CDR1 KGHSH, CDR2 LQKENI. V lost 6 bases to trimming and J lost 1 base, with 9 bases between them. The CDR3 is 13 amino acids.

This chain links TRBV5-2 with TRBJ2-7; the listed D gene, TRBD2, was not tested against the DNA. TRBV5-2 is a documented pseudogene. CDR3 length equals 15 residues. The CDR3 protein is CARGPGLAGAYEQYF. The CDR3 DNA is TGTGCCAGGGGCCCGGGACTAGCGGGAGCCTACGAGCAGTACTTC.

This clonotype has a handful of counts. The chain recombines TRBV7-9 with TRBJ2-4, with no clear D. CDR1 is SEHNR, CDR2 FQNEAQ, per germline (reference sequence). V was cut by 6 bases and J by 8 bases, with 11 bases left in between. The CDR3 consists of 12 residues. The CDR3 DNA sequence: TGTGCCAGCAGGGACGGTGTGGACATTCAGTACTTC. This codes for CASRDGVDIQYF.

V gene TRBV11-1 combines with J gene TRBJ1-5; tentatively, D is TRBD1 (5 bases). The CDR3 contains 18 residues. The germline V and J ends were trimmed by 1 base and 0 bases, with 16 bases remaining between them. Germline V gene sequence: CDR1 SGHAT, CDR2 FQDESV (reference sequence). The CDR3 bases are TGTGCCAGCAGCTTAGTGTCGGCAGGGACGTATAGCAATCAGCCCCAGCATTTT. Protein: CASSLVSAGTYSNQPQHF.

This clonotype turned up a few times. CDR3 region: CASRLTEAFF. In DNA form, the CDR3 reads TGTGCCAGCAGGCTAACTGAAGCTTTCTTT. The chain uses TRBV12-3 or TRBV12-4 and TRBJ1-1; no clear D. V gave up 6 bases and J gave up 5 bases, with 4 bases separating them. CDR3 length: 10 residues.

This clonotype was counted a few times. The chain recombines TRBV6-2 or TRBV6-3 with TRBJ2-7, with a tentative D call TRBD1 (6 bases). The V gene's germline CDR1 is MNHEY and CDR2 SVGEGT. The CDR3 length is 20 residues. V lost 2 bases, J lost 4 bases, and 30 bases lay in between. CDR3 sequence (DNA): TGTGCCAGCAGTTACAGCCCACCGGGTGGAATCGACAGGCTGAAGTACGAGCAGTACTTC. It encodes CASSYSPPGGIDRLKYEQYF.

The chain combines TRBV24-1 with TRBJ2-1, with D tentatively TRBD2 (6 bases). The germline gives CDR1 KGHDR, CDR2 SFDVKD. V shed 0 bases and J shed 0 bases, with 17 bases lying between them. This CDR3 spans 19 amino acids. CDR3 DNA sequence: TGTGCCACCAGTGATTTGCATCCGGTAGCGGAAAGCTCCTACAATGAGCAGTTCTTC. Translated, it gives CATSDLHPVAESSYNEQFF.

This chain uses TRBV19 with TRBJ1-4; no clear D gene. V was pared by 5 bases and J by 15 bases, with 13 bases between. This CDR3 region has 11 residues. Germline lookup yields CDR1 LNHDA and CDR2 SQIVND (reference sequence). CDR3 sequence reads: CASSLHAVLFF. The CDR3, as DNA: TGTGCCAGTAGTCTGCACGCCGTTTTGTTTTTT.

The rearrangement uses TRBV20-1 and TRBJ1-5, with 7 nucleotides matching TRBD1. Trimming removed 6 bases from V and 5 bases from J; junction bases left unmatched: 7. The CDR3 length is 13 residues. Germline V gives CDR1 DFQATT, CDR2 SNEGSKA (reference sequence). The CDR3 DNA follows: TGCAGTGCCGACGAAACAGGGGATCAGCCCCAGCATTTT. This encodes CSADETGDQPQHF.

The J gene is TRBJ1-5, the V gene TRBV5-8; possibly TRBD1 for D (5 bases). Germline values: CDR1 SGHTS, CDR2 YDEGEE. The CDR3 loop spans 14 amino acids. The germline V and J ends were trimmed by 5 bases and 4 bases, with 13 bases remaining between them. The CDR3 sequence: CASRGQRENQPQHF. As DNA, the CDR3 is TGTGCCAGCAGGGGGCAGAGGGAGAATCAGCCCCAGCATTTT.

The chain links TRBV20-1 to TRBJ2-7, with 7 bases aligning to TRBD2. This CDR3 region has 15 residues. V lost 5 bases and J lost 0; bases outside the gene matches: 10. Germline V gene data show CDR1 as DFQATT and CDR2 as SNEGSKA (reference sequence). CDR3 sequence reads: CSASRGDSYSYEQYF. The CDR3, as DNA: TGCAGTGCTTCTCGGGGGGACTCTTACTCCTACGAGCAGTACTTC.

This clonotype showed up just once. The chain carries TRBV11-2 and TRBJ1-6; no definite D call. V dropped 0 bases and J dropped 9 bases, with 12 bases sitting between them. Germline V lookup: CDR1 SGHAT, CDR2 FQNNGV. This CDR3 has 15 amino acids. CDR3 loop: CASSLEGWGGSPLHF. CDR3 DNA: TGTGCCAGCAGCTTAGAGGGATGGGGTGGTTCACCCCTCCACTTT.